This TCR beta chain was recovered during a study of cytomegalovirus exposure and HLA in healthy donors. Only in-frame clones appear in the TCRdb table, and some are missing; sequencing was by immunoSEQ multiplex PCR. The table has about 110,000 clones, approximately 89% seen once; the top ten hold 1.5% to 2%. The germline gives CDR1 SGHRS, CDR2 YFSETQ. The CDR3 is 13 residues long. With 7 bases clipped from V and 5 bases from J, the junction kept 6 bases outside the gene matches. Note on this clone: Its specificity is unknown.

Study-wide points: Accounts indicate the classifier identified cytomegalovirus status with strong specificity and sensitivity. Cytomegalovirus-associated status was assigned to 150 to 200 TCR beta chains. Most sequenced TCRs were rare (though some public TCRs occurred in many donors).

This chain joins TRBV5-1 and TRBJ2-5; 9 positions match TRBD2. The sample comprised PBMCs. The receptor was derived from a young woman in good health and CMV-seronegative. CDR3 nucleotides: TGCGCCAGCGGAGCGGGGGGCTGGGAGACCCAGTACTTC. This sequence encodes CASGAGGWETQYF.